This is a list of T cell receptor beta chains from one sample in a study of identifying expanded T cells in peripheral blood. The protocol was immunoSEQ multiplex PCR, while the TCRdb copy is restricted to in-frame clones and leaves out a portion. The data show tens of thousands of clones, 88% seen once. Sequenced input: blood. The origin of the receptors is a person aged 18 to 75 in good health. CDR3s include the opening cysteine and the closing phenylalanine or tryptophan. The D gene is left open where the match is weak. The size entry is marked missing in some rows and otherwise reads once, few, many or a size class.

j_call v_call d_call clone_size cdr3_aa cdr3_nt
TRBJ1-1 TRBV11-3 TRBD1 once CASSSGRRGSLNTEAFF TGTGCCAGCAGCTCCGGCCGCAGGGGGTCTTTGAACACTGAAGCTTTCTTT
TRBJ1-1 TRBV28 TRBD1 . CASSFPGQGIEAFF TGTGCCAGCAGTTTCCCGGGACAGGGGATCGAAGCTTTCTTT
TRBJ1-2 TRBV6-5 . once CASSYGGGSYGYTF TGTGCCAGCAGTTACGGCGGGGGAAGCTATGGCTACACCTTC
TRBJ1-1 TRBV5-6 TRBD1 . CASSVHRGRGTEAFF TGTGCCAGCAGCGTTCACAGGGGGCGCGGCACTGAAGCTTTCTTT
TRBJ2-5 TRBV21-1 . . CASSKRGQGSEETQYF TGTGCCAGCAGCAAACGGGGGCAGGGCTCGGAAGAGACCCAGTACTTC
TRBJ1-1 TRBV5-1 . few CASSLTNTEAFF TGCGCCAGCAGCTTGACGAACACTGAAGCTTTCTTT
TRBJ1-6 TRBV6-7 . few CASSPGPSFRDSPLHF TGTGCCAGCAGTCCCGGGCCTTCCTTTAGGGATTCACCCCTCCACTTT
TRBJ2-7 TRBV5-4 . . CASSLGGTVKSYEQYF TGTGCCAGCAGCCTCGGGGGGACAGTCAAAAGCTACGAGCAGTACTTC
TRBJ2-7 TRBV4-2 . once CASSHPVGDEQYF TGTGCCAGCAGCCACCCTGTCGGGGACGAGCAGTACTTC
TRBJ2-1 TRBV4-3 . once CASSQDWGGFGNEQFF TGCGCCAGCAGCCAAGATTGGGGGGGCTTTGGTAATGAGCAGTTCTTC
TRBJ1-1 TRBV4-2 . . CASSPGLNTEAFF TGTGCCAGCAGCCCGGGGTTGAACACTGAAGCTTTCTTT
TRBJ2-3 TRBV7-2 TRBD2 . CASSFRTSGGPGDTQYF TGTGCCAGCAGCTTCCGGACTAGCGGGGGCCCGGGGGATACGCAGTATTTT
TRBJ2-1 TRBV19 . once CASSAQVGNEQFF TGTGCCAGTAGCGCACAGGTGGGCAATGAGCAGTTCTTC
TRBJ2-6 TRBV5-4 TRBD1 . CASSSGGLGSGANVLTF TGTGCCAGCAGCTCAGGGGGCTTAGGATCTGGGGCCAACGTCCTGACTTTC
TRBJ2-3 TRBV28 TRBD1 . CASSQGAGSTDTQYF TGTGCCAGCAGTCAGGGGGCGGGGAGCACAGATACGCAGTATTTT
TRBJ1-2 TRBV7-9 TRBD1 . CASSLRGAGQKYGYTF TGTGCCAGCAGCTTAAGGGGGGCGGGACAGAAGTATGGCTACACCTTC
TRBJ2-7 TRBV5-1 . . CASSLGQGSYEQYF TGCGCCAGCAGCTTGGGGCAGGGCAGCTACGAGCAGTACTTC
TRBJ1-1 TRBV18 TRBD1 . CASSPGQGANTEAFF TGTGCCAGCTCCCCGGGACAGGGGGCGAACACTGAAGCTTTCTTT
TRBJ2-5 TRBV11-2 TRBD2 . CASSRGLAGGPQETQYF TGTGCCAGCAGCCGCGGACTAGCGGGGGGGCCTCAAGAGACCCAGTACTTC
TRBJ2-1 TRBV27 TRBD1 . CASRFQGAYNEQFF TGTGCCAGCAGGTTCCAGGGGGCCTACAATGAGCAGTTCTTC
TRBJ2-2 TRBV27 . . CASSPYGHTGELFF TGTGCCAGCAGCCCTTATGGGCACACCGGGGAGCTGTTTTTT
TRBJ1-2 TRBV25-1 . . CASSERGNYGYTF TGTGCCAGCAGTGAACGGGGCAACTATGGCTACACCTTC
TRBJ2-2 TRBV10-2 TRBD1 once CASNPQGANTGELFF TGCGCCAGCAATCCTCAGGGGGCCAACACCGGGGAGCTGTTTTTT
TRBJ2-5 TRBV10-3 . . CAISGQTEETQYF TGTGCCATCAGCGGACAGACAGAAGAGACCCAGTACTTC
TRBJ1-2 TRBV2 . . CASSYVKGGYGYTF TGTGCCAGCAGTTACGTAAAGGGAGGGTATGGCTACACCTTC
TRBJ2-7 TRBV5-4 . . CASSPGMAEQYF TGTGCCAGCAGCCCTGGGATGGCTGAGCAGTACTTC
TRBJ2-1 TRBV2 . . CASMAGQGTTHEQFF TGTGCCAGCATGGCTGGCCAAGGGACCACCCATGAGCAGTTCTTC
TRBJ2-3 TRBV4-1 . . CASSYRRGDTQYF TGCGCCAGCAGCTATCGGCGAGGCGATACGCAGTATTTT
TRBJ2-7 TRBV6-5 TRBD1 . CASTADRAYEQYF TGTGCCAGCACCGCCGACAGGGCCTACGAGCAGTACTTC
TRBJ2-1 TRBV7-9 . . CASSQPLSGGISYNEQFF TGTGCCAGCAGCCAACCCCTATCCGGGGGAATCTCCTACAATGAGCAGTTCTTC
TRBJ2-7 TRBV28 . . CASTGIEPPQYF TGTGCCAGCACGGGCATAGAGCCTCCTCAGTACTTC
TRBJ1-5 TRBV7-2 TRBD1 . CASSLDRVQPQHF TGTGCCAGCAGCTTGGACAGGGTGCAGCCCCAGCATTTT
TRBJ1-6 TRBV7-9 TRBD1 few CASSGQGISPLHF TGTGCCAGCAGCGGACAGGGGATCTCACCCCTCCACTTT
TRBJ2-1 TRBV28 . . CASSFSNEQFF TGTGCCAGCAGTTTTAGCAATGAGCAGTTCTTC
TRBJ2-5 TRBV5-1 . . CASSLAGGDMETQYF TGCGCCAGCAGCTTAGCAGGGGGGGATATGGAGACCCAGTACTTC
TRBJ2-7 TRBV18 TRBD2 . CASSPIAGVGSYEQYF TGTGCCAGCTCACCTATAGCGGGCGTGGGCTCCTACGAGCAGTACTTC
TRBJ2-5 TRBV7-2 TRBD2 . CASSLLTHIAGQETQYF TGTGCCAGCAGTCTCCTCACGCACATAGCGGGCCAAGAGACCCAGTACTTC
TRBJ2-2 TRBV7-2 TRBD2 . CASSYSGGANTGELFF TGTGCCAGCAGCTATAGCGGGGGGGCGAACACCGGGGAGCTGTTTTTT
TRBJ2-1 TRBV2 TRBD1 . CASNGQGTHNEQFF TGTGCCAGCAACGGACAGGGTACGCACAATGAGCAGTTCTTC
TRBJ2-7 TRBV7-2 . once CASSLASTTYEQYF TGTGCCAGCAGCTTAGCGTCCACAACCTACGAGCAGTACTTC
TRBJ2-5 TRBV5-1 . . CASSPGQVKGTQYF TGCGCCAGCAGCCCGGGGCAGGTGAAGGGGACCCAGTACTTC
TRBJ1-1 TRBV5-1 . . CASSLASNTEAFF TGCGCCAGCAGCTTGGCCTCGAACACTGAAGCTTTCTTT
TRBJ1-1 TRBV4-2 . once CASSQAGPGTEAFF TGTGCCAGCAGCCAAGCCGGTCCGGGCACTGAAGCTTTCTTT
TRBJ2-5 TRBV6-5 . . CASSYGREQYF TGTGCCAGCAGTTACGGTCGGGAGCAGTACTTC
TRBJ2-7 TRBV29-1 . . CSVSRAYEQYF TGCAGCGTTAGTAGGGCCTACGAGCAGTACTTC
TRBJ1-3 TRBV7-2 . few CASSLVWGVSGNTIYF TGTGCCAGCAGCTTAGTCTGGGGGGTCTCTGGAAACACCATATATTTT
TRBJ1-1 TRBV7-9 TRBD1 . CASSPKGQGVGTEAFF TGTGCCAGCAGCCCAAAGGGACAGGGGGTCGGCACTGAAGCTTTCTTT
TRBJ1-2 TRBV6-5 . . CASSLTESNNYGYTF TGTGCCAGCAGTTTAACGGAATCCAACAACTATGGCTACACCTTC
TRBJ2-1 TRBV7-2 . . CASSLYFEQFF TGTGCCAGCAGCTTATACTTCGAGCAGTTCTTC
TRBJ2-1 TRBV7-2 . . CASRAAGPGGQFF TGTGCCAGCAGGGCAGCCGGTCCCGGAGGGCAGTTCTTC
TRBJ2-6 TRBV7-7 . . CASRGGANVLTF TGTGCCAGCCGGGGCGGGGCCAACGTCCTGACTTTC
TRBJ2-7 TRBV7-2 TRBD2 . CASSSTSGGSNYEQYF TGTGCCAGCAGCTCTACTAGCGGGGGGTCAAACTACGAGCAGTACTTC
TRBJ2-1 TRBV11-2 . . CASTFNSASSYNEQFF TGTGCCAGCACCTTTAACAGCGCTAGCTCCTACAATGAGCAGTTCTTC
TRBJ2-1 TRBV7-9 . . CASSSPGRRKDNEQFF TGTGCCAGCAGTTCACCGGGCCGACGGAAAGACAATGAGCAGTTCTTC
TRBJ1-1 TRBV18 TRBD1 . CASSPRPGQGSHTEAFF TGTGCCAGCTCACCGCGACCGGGACAGGGGAGTCACACTGAAGCTTTCTTT
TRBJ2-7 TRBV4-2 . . CASSQAGSYEQYF TGTGCCAGCAGCCAAGCGGGGTCCTACGAGCAGTACTTC
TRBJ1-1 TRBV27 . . CASCAYRGNTEAFF TGTGCCAGCTGTGCGTATCGAGGGAACACTGAAGCTTTCTTT